The T cell receptor beta chain described here comes from a study of cytomegalovirus exposure and HLA in healthy donors. There are 14 residues in the CDR3. Germline loops: CDR1 MNHEY, CDR2 SVGAGI. V was pared by 2 bases and J by 2 bases, with 9 bases between. The PCR contained 60 Vbeta and 13 Jbeta primers. Clones were read by immunoSEQ multiplex PCR, and TCRdb kept only the in-frame ones, dropping some. The sample shows tens of thousands of clones, approximately 73% of them seen only once. This clone has a single count. The source material was PBMCs. The receptor was isolated from a man aged 50 to 59 in good health and CMV-seronegative. The chain joins TRBV6-5 to TRBJ2-5; no definite D call. The chain's CDR3 is CASSYEAVQETQYF. In DNA, the CDR3 is TGTGCCAGCAGTTACGAGGCCGTACAAGAGACCCAGTACTTC.